This T cell receptor beta chain was recovered during a study of blood T cell repertoires in COVID-19. Germline V gene sequence: CDR1 LNHDA, CDR2 SQIVND (reference sequence). CDR3 length: 17 amino acids. Germline trimming cut 4 bases from V and 6 bases from J; bases unmatched to any gene: 14. Assay: immunoSEQ multiplex PCR; the TCRdb copy retains only in-frame clones and omits some. The repertoire holds roughly 260,000 clones, with more than 90% as singletons. The J gene is TRBJ2-1, the V gene TRBV19; 8 nucleotides align to TRBD2. Sequenced material: peripheral blood. This TCR derives from a person aged 18-35 years with COVID-19, enrolled during active disease. The DNA for the CDR3 is TGTGCCAGTAGTACAGCCCCGGGACTAGGAAAAGGCAATGAGCAGTTCTTC. Residues: CASSTAPGLGKGNEQFF.